The source of this TCR beta chain is a study of cytomegalovirus exposure and HLA in healthy donors (dated by TCRdb to 2016 to 2017). Context from the whole study: In an earlier analysis of several hundred of the donors, under 300 Gb of sequence data and just under 120 million unique TCR beta sequences from about 179 million T cells were reported. Four or five DR-DQ haplotypes were treated as single units for association and clustering because of strong linkage in the cohort. To predict cytomegalovirus infection status, the study combined high-throughput TCR immunosequencing, statistical association of individual TCRs with disease status, and machine learning. In an earlier analysis of 587 of the donors, high-throughput TCR beta sequencing was used to judge whether each TCR beta V gene segment behaved as functional or pseudogenic. The genetic ancestry cluster associated with self-reported Caucasian donors included roughly four fifths of the 398 genotyped donors. The study aimed to test whether signatures of past pathogen exposure could be identified by cataloging public T cell receptors. Class I and class II HLA loci were covered by the typing at four-digit resolution. The later analysis used no new phenotypic data to find candidate immune exposures, relying instead on TCR beta sequences and their occurrence across donors. The study profiled the T cell repertoires of 666 subjects by immunosequencing and related them to cytomegalovirus serostatus. In a later genetic analysis, genome-wide SNP genotypes for about 55% of the roughly 670 donors were used, and that subset was treated as a discovery cohort. An early release that covered about 640 HLA-typed donors contained approximately 290 gigabases of sequencing data and roughly 84 million unique TCR sequences. A later analysis re-analyzed previously published TCR beta repertoires from about 730 donors and added high-resolution HLA genotyping to study TCR occurrence patterns. Typing coverage varied by locus: about 620-630 donors for A, B, C, DRB1 and DQB1; approximately 500 for DQA1; more than 600 for DPA1; more than 450 for DPB1. Besides the first cohort of some 670 subjects, a separate validation cohort made up of over 100 different subjects was used. Every repertoire in the discovery cohort had been generated on one and the same sequencing platform. Among about 400 genotyped donors of the cohort, an average of approximately 240,000 unique TCR beta nucleotide sequences was sequenced per donor, of which about 18% were non-productive. Donor age, sex, ethnicity and CMV serostatus were compiled alongside the repertoire data. What the work shows at the level of the full study, not this receptor alone: It was suggested by the authors that the approach could potentially be generalized to other disease states and immunological phenotypes. In both the original and validation cohorts, the classifier was reported to diagnose cytomegalovirus status with high specificity and sensitivity. A later analysis reported that several top co-occurrence clusters appeared linked to parvovirus B19, influenza, CMV and Epstein-Barr virus. Specific HLA alleles were associated with 15,000 to 20,000 TCR beta sequences at a false discovery rate of 0.05 in a later analysis. The earlier analysis of approximately 540 of the donors excluded roughly 17 rarely observed V segments, including chromosome 9 orphons, because counts were too low. A few of the identified cytomegalovirus-associated TCR beta chains were confirmed in vitro to be specific for cytomegalovirus antigens. According to a later analysis, TCR association rates differed among HLA loci, with DRB1 alleles showing the most associated TCRs and HLA-C alleles showing the fewest. Assigning TCR associations to individual alleles was difficult when HLA alleles, especially DR and DQ, strongly co-occurred. Compared with the approximately 670-donor mean, donors in an Asian-associated ancestry cluster had fewer N-insertions in productive TCRs, according to a later genetic analysis. A total of 164 TCR beta chains were listed by the study as associated with cytomegalovirus. A further reported finding was that TCR beta sequences accurately predicted the HLA-A and HLA-B alleles for most subjects in the first cohort. V-gene and J-gene trimming of TCR beta chains was associated with a missense DCLRE1C variant in a later genetic analysis, and the association was replicated in an independent cohort. This cohort had only TCR beta chains sequenced, and the lack of alpha or paired-chain data limited which features could be detected. A later analysis found that most CMV-associated TCR beta chains appeared HLA-restricted, with HLA associations seemingly driven largely by CMV exposure. Presence/absence analyses assumed roughly uniform sequencing depth across donors, an assumption that may not hold. CMV serostatus was the only immune exposure information available for the cohort. Correlated functional status among segregating V segments might reflect linkage disequilibrium, but an unknown experimental factor could not be ruled out. In an earlier analysis of some 500 of the donors, most TCR beta V segments were observed in productive rearrangements about 87% or about 30% of the time, broadly matching IMGT annotations. Because HLA typing was missing for some donors at each locus, association tests included only the typed subset. In a later analysis, HLA-associated TCR beta chains showed more clonal expansion and lower generation probabilities than non-associated chains that were equally common. A cluster of highly shared sequence variants was judged likely to be a technical artifact of the sequencing pipeline. While some public TCRs were present in many individuals, most TCR sequences turned up only very rarely across donors. Some IMGT-functional V segments, including TRBV6-2 and TRBV6-3, could not be told apart with the 87-base-pair reads, so those segments were excluded.

The cohort consisted of hundreds of healthy bone marrow donors. All cohort members were sampled while nominally healthy, although unrecorded immune exposures were likely present. The donor tested CMV seronegative, placing the donor among the 352 seronegative members of the cohort. Every donor gave a peripheral blood sample, and the peripheral blood mononuclear cells from that sample were used for TCR beta sequencing. Genomic DNA extraction from the blood cell samples was performed with the Qiagen DNeasy Blood Extraction Kit. Library construction relied on the immunoSEQ multiplex PCR assay. The multiplex PCR relied on a mix of 60 forward primers for TCR Vbeta segments and 13 reverse primers for TCR Jbeta segments. The CDR3 region of rearranged TCR beta genes was amplified from genomic DNA with a multiplex PCR assay. On the Illumina HiSeq System, the amplified TCR beta libraries were sequenced as 87-base-pair reads. The study's own analysis went as follows. Across the 500 to 700 repertoires, a later analysis counted 80 million or so unique TCR beta chains, roughly 11 million of which were shared by at least two donors. To remove PCR and sequencing errors, raw reads were error-corrected and collapsed into unique sequences using a nearest-neighbor algorithm that merged closely related sequences. V, D and J gene segments were assigned by aligning CDR3 sequences to IMGT reference sequences. Each retained sequence needed at least a six-nucleotide match to both a V gene segment and a J gene segment. Rearrangements were classified as productive when the CDR3 lacked stop codons and remained in frame with V and J, and all other rearrangements were classified as non-productive. CDR3 was defined by IMGT convention, running from the second conserved V-encoded cysteine to the conserved J-encoded phenylalanine. In an earlier analysis of around 540 of the donors, sequences lacking an unambiguous match to a single V gene segment were excluded. In an earlier analysis of several hundred of the donors, a V segment was called functional when productive rearrangements were above 56.7%, and segregating when the standard deviation between donors exceeded 5%. A statistical classification framework was developed to diagnose cytomegalovirus status using the catalog of TCR beta chain sequences. V and J gene assignment, in a later analysis, came from comparing TCR nucleotide sequences with IMGT/GENE-DB human TR gene sequences. Using the TCRdist pipeline, a later analysis assigned CDR3 sequences along with most-parsimonious VDJ recombination scenarios. In a later analysis, each TCR beta chain was defined by its CDR3 amino acid sequence together with its V-gene family, and reads lacking a unique V-gene family were excluded. To address suspected cross-contamination and a sequencing artifact, a later analysis removed approximately 600 highly shared, low-generation-probability nucleotide sequences. For each public chain, a later analysis derived a clonal expansion index from normalized ranks of inferred template counts within each repertoire. Generation probabilities in a later analysis came from a VDJ recombination model fitted to out-of-frame rearrangements, and those results were checked against IGoR. Hypergeometric tests were used in a later analysis to score TCR-TCR, TCR-HLA and TCR-CMV co-occurrence, with a repertoire-size bias correction applied to the TCR pairs. To estimate false discovery rates, a later analysis permuted the HLA or CMV assignments 20 times. In a later analysis, co-occurring TCRs were grouped using DBSCAN, and TCRdist sequence similarity was added for clustering within HLA-allele-positive subsets. Repertoires with fewer than 30,000 or more than 120,000 public chains were left out of co-occurrence clustering, as were about 5 repertoires with anomalous nucleotide sharing. TCRdb took over this immuneACCESS table, retaining in-frame rearrangements with V and J assigned. Such tables are incomplete; in checked studies, under half of the missing clones stem from an unresolved V gene, and the remainder is unexplained. V, J and clone size are taken as reported in that table, and D and trimming were inferred from the DNA itself. Recorded for this sample are some 130,000 clones; approximately 80% of them occurred a single time. The ten largest make up over 3% of the sample.

A word on this clone: Its antigen specificity is not known. No much larger clone exists at a distance of one base, and base qualities are not known.

The CDR3 runs 13 amino acids, cysteine and phenylalanine included. Left in the record is the CDR3 DNA by itself, 39 bases read in frame from the first base. Taken from the germline V gene (reference sequence), the CDR1 and CDR2 loops are GTSNPN and SVGIG. Unmatched junction bases come to 6, with V trimmed by 5 bases and J by 9 bases. Sequenced material: PBMCs. This clonotype was obtained from a man aged 35 to 55 in good health and CMV-seronegative. The chain was built from TRBV30 and TRBJ2-4; a stretch of 11 junction bases matches TRBD2. The CDR3 in this case is CAWGLAGGGIQYF. In nucleotide form, the sequence is TGTGCCTGGGGGCTAGCGGGAGGTGGCATTCAGTACTTC. Joined to the reference TRBV30 and TRBJ2-4 proteins, this CDR3 gives the full variable domain: SQTIHQWPATLVQPVGSPLSLECTVEGTSNPNLYWYRQAAGRGLQLLFYSVGIGQISSEVPQNLSASRPQDRQFILSSKKLLLSDSGFYLCAWGLAGGGIQYFGAGTRLSVL.